This is a list of T cell receptor beta chains from one sample in a study of shared clonotypes between healthy human individuals. Profiled with immunoSEQ multiplex PCR; TCRdb holds only in-frame clones, not every one. The data show millions of clones, 93% seen once. The source material was naive CD4+ T cells from PBMCs. Receptors originate from a man between 18 and 29 years old in good health. Some clones in this sample may be carry-over from other donors' samples. The CDR3 runs from the conserved cysteine through the conserved F or W. Each record gives: clone size, J gene, D gene, V gene, CDR3 DNA, CDR3 protein. D genes are given only for firm matches. Some rows mark clone size as missing; the rest say once, few, many or name a class of expanded clone.

. | TRBJ2-3 | TRBD2 | TRBV15 | TGTGCCACCAGCAGAGGGGGAACTAGCGGGATACGGATCACAGATACGCAGTATTTT | CATSRGGTSGIRITDTQYF
. | TRBJ1-2 | . | TRBV4-1 | TGCGCCAGCAGCCAAGATAAAGCCGGCTACACCTTC | CASSQDKAGYTF
. | TRBJ2-6 | TRBD2 | TRBV4-2 | TGTGCCAGCAGCCAAGATGTTAGCGGGATCATCGCTGGGGCCAACGTCCTGACTTTC | CASSQDVSGIIAGANVLTF
. | TRBJ2-3 | TRBD2 | TRBV27 | TGTGCCAGCAGTTTAAGGGCGGGAGGGCCAGGAGATACGCAGTATTTT | CASSLRAGGPGDTQYF
. | TRBJ1-5 | . | TRBV15 | TGTGCCACCAGCAGAGTGATGGGGGGCAGTCAGCCCCAGCATTTT | CATSRVMGGSQPQHF
. | TRBJ2-1 | . | TRBV2 | TGTGCCAGCAGAGGGATGGGTCGCAATGAGCAGTTCTTC | CASRGMGRNEQFF
. | TRBJ2-2 | . | TRBV18 | TGTGCCAGCTCACCATTGGGGAACACCGGGGAGCTGTTTTTT | CASSPLGNTGELFF
. | TRBJ2-5 | . | TRBV29-1 | TGCAGCGTTGCTGAGTCCCAAGAGACCCAGTACTTC | CSVAESQETQYF
. | TRBJ2-2 | TRBD2 | TRBV15 | TGTGCCACCAGCAGAGATCTAACTAGCGGGGCCACCGGGGAGCTGTTTTTT | CATSRDLTSGATGELFF
. | TRBJ1-1 | . | TRBV9 | TGTGCCAGCAGCGTAGTGGGGGGGAACACTGAAGCTTTCTTT | CASSVVGGNTEAFF
few | TRBJ2-7 | . | TRBV11-3 | TGTGCCAGCAGCCCAGGGGTTCAGTACGAGCAGTACTTC | CASSPGVQYEQYF
. | TRBJ2-3 | TRBD2 | TRBV13 | TGTGCCAGCAGCTTAGTCCCGGGGGGAACCTCTAGCACAGATACGCAGTATTTT | CASSLVPGGTSSTDTQYF
. | TRBJ2-7 | TRBD1 | TRBV19 | TGTGCCAGTAGGCCGGGACAGGGAGGATGGGAGCAGTACTTC | CASRPGQGGWEQYF
. | TRBJ1-2 | . | TRBV28 | TGTGCCAGCAGTCCCCGGGTAGGGCATGGCTACACCTTC | CASSPRVGHGYTF
. | TRBJ2-2 | TRBD2 | TRBV6-1 | TGTGCCAGCCACGGACTAGCGGTTTTTAGCGGGGAGCTGTTTTTT | CASHGLAVFSGELFF
. | TRBJ2-7 | . | TRBV6-1 | TGTGCCAGCAGTGAAGGCCTCAGTTGGACACTCGGGCAGTACTTC | CASSEGLSWTLGQYF
once | TRBJ1-2 | . | TRBV9 | TGTGCCAGCAGCGCCCGCTATGGCTACACCTTC | CASSARYGYTF
. | TRBJ1-1 | . | TRBV27 | TGTGCCCAGAGGCAGAACACTGAAGCTTTCTTT | CAQRQNTEAFF
. | TRBJ1-1 | . | TRBV30 | TGTGCCTGGAGTACCTATCGGTCAAGGAACACTGAAGCTTTCTTT | CAWSTYRSRNTEAFF
. | TRBJ1-1 | . | TRBV10-3 | TGTGCCATCAGTGAGGGGGCTGGCACTGAAGCTTTCTTT | CAISEGAGTEAFF
. | TRBJ1-2 | . | TRBV2 | TGTGCCAGCAGTGACTTACAGGGAGTAGATGGCTACACCTTC | CASSDLQGVDGYTF
. | TRBJ2-2 | . | TRBV7-3 | TGTGCCAGCAGCCGCGGGCGGGACGACACCGGGGAGCTGTTTTTT | CASSRGRDDTGELFF
. | TRBJ1-5 | . | TRBV30 | TGTGCCTGGAGTGTCGGACGCCAGGGAAGGCCCCAGCATTTT | CAWSVGRQGRPQHF
. | TRBJ2-3 | TRBD2 | TRBV5-1 | TGCGCCAGCAGCGGACGACTAGCGGGAGGTAGTGCAGATACGCAGTATTTT | CASSGRLAGGSADTQYF
once | TRBJ1-1 | . | TRBV5-6 | TGTGCCAGCAGTATCCCTTATGCGGCCGGCACTGAAGCTTTCTTT | CASSIPYAAGTEAFF
. | TRBJ1-3 | . | TRBV28 | TGTGCCAGCAGGCCCGGGGGCCCCTCTGGAAACACCATATATTTT | CASRPGGPSGNTIYF
. | TRBJ1-1 | . | TRBV18 | TGTGCCAGCTCACTAGGGTTACGGCCCGCTGAAGCTTTCTTT | CASSLGLRPAEAFF
. | TRBJ1-5 | . | TRBV2 | TGTGCCAGCAGTGAAGCGCTTCGGGAGCAGCCCCAGCATTTT | CASSEALREQPQHF
. | TRBJ1-1 | . | TRBV6-6 | TGTGCCAGCAGCCCCACGAAGGGCCCGGGGGACACTGAAGCTTTCTTT | CASSPTKGPGDTEAFF
. | TRBJ2-1 | TRBD2 | TRBV6-1 | TGTGCCAGCATCGATAGCGGGAGGGGACATGAGCAGTTCTTC | CASIDSGRGHEQFF
. | TRBJ2-7 | . | TRBV7-9 | TGTGCCAGCAGCTTAGCCGCCATCTCCTACGAGCAGTACTTC | CASSLAAISYEQYF
. | TRBJ2-7 | . | TRBV18 | TGTGCCAGCTCACCGGGACGGAACTTTTACGAGCAGTACTTC | CASSPGRNFYEQYF
. | TRBJ1-2 | . | TRBV14 | TGTGCCAGCAGCCAAGGAGGGGGCTATGGCTACACCTTC | CASSQGGGYGYTF
. | TRBJ2-7 | . | TRBV28 | TGTGCCAGCAGTTTATCCGGGGCCGGAGCCTACGAGCAGTACTTC | CASSLSGAGAYEQYF
. | TRBJ2-7 | . | TRBV19 | TGTGCCAGTAGTAGTGAGCGGAGACCCTCCTACGAGCAGTACTTC | CASSSERRPSYEQYF
. | TRBJ2-1 | TRBD1 | TRBV4-3 | TGCGCCAGCAGCCAAGTTCCCCCCGGACAGGGGCATGAGCAGTTCTTC | CASSQVPPGQGHEQFF
. | TRBJ2-3 | . | TRBV5-4 | TGTGCCAGCAGCTTGGAAGGCAGGAGCACAGATACGCAGTATTTT | CASSLEGRSTDTQYF
. | TRBJ1-2 | TRBD1 | TRBV27 | TGTGCCAGCAGTTCCCCAACGACAGGGAATGGCTACACCTTC | CASSSPTTGNGYTF
. | TRBJ2-7 | TRBD1 | TRBV6-1 | TGTGCCAGCAGGGGACAGGGACGCCTCGAGCAGTACTTC | CASRGQGRLEQYF
. | TRBJ2-5 | . | TRBV10-3 | TGTGCCATCAGTTCCCCGGACCTGATGGGAGAGACCCAGTACTTC | CAISSPDLMGETQYF
. | TRBJ2-3 | TRBD2 | TRBV6-5 | TGTGCCAGCAGACGAGCGGGAGCTGCTGATACGCAGTATTTT | CASRRAGAADTQYF
. | TRBJ2-7 | . | TRBV1 | TGCACCAGCAGCCAAGATGGGGACAGGGGTCGTCCCGAGCAGTACTTC | CTSSQDGDRGRPEQYF
. | TRBJ1-1 | . | TRBV11-2 | TGTGCCAGCAGCCCGCAGCTCGGGACAAAAAGACCCGCTGAAGCTTTCTTT | CASSPQLGTKRPAEAFF
. | TRBJ1-2 | . | TRBV28 | TGTGCCAGCAGTTTGACAGGCCCTAACTATGGCTACACCTTC | CASSLTGPNYGYTF
. | TRBJ2-6 | . | TRBV9 | TGTGCCAGCAGCGTAGGTACAGGTTCTTTGGGCTCTGGGGCCAACGTCCTGACTTTC | CASSVGTGSLGSGANVLTF
. | TRBJ1-5 | TRBD1 | TRBV5-1 | TGCGCCAGCAGCAGGACAGGGACAGATCAGCCCCAGCATTTT | CASSRTGTDQPQHF
. | TRBJ2-7 | . | TRBV5-1 | TGCGCCAGCAGCATGACTTCAAGCTCCTACGAGCAGTACTTC | CASSMTSSSYEQYF